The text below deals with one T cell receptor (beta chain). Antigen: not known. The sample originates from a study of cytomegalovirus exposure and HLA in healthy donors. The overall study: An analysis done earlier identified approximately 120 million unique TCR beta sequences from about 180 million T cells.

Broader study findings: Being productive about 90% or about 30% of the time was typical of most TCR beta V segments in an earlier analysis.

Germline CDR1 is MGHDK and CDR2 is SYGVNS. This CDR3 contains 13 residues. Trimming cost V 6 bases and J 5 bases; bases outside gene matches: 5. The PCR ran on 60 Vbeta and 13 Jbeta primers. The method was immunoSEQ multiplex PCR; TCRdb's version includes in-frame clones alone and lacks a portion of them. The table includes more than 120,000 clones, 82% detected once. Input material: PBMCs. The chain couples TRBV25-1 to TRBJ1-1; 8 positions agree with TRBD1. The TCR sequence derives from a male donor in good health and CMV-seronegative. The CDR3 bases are TGTGCCAGCAGAGGACAGGGTTGGACTGAAGCTTTCTTT. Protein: CASRGQGWTEAFF.